Only a few counts were recorded for the clone carrying this T cell receptor (beta chain). Germline lookup yields CDR1 SGHTA and CDR2 FQGNSA. Trimming pared 5 bases from V and 5 bases from J, leaving 15 bases between. This CDR3 region has 14 residues. This entry comes from a study of blood T cells in healthy people across ages. Alongside a J-beta primer mix, a sample-barcoded 5' primer served in a second PCR lasting about 7 to 12 cycles. A single record per CDR3 protein comes from TCRdb applying MiXCR to the 5' RACE reads. Of 1.6 million or so distinct CDR3 sequences in the sample, roughly 32% were seen once.

The J gene is TRBJ2-5, the V gene TRBV7-2; D not resolved. The sequence was collected from a woman between 25 and 40 years old in good health. Input material: blood. The CDR3 DNA follows: TGTGCCAGCAGCCTAGATTTTGTCCCGGAGACCCAGTACTTC. It codes for CASSLDFVPETQYF.